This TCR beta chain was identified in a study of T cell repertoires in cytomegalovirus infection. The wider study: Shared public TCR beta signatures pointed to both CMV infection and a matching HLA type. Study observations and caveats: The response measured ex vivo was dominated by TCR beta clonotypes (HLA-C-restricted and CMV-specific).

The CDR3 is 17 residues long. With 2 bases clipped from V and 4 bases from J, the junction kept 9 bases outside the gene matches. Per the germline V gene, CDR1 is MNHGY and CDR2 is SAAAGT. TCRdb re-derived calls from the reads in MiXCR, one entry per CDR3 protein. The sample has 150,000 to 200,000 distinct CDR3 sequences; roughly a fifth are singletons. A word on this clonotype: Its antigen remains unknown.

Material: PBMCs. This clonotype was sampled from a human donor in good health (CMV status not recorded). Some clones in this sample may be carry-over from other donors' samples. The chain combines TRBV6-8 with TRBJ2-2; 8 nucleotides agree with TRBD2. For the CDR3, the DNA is TGTGCCAGCAGTTACAGGTCGGGAGGGCCTAGCACCGGGGAGCTGTTTTTT. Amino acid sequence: CASSYRSGGPSTGELFF.